This T cell receptor beta chain was identified during a study of OX40 agonist ivuxolimab in advanced cancers. Study details: Each dose-escalation patient presented with hepatocellular carcinoma, melanoma, renal cell or head and neck cancer. Under the entry rules, prior anti-PD-1, anti-PD-L1 or anti-CTLA-4 therapy was allowed, and approximately 40% had some.

Whole-study results and caveats: It was also the case that some nonresponders had low normalized T-cell clonal expansion. At doses 0.1 to 3.0 mg/kg, CD4+ and CD8+ clones expanded.

Comments on this clone: Its antigen remains unidentified.

Clones were sequenced by immunoSEQ multiplex PCR, and TCRdb holds only the in-frame ones, with some missing. The sample holds fewer than 20,000 clones, around 80% seen once. The germline gives CDR1 LNHNV, CDR2 YYDKDF (reference sequence). With 4 bases clipped from V and 4 bases from J, the junction kept 2 bases outside the gene matches. This CDR3 spans 13 amino acids. The source material was CD4+ or CD8+ T cells sorted from blood, sampled in a trial of the OX40 agonist ivuxolimab. This clonotype was sampled from an adult with an advanced solid tumor such as melanoma, head and neck, liver or kidney cancer. The chain is built from TRBV15 and TRBJ2-7; TRBD1 matches 9 bases. In DNA form, the CDR3 reads TGTGCCACCAGCACTGGGACAGGGTACGAGCAGTACTTC. Its translation is CATSTGTGYEQYF.